This T cell receptor (beta chain) was obtained from a study of T cell repertoires in cytomegalovirus infection. Study in general: CMV infection and matching HLA type were both indicated by public TCR beta signatures.

This clonotype is labeled medium-sized. Its antigen is unidentified. The length of the CDR3 is 14 residues. V was trimmed by 7 bases and J by 8 bases, leaving 17 bases between them. Germline V gives CDR1 SGHVS, CDR2 FQNEAQ. Each CDR3 protein gets one entry after TCRdb re-called the reads with MiXCR. Of about 180,000 distinct CDR3 sequences in the sample, about a sixth were seen once. Study-wide results and limits: Dominating the ex vivo response were HLA-C-restricted CMV-specific TCR beta clonotypes. Summed frequency of shared TCR beta families picked out CMV carriers who also had the relevant HLA.

This receptor was obtained from a human donor in good health (CMV status not recorded). Some clones in this sample may be carry-over from other donors' samples. The chain couples TRBV7-8 to TRBJ1-4, with a weak D call TRBD1 (6 bases). The material sequenced was CD8+ T cells from PBMCs. This CDR3 is CASTLQGREEKLFF. Here the CDR3 DNA reads TGTGCCAGCACCCTACAGGGTCGGGAAGAAAAACTGTTTTTT.